These 5 T cell receptor beta chains originate from one sample sequenced in a study of blood T cell repertoires in COVID-19. Assay used: immunoSEQ multiplex PCR; TCRdb lists only in-frame clones, some missing. The table records about 320,000 clones, around 85% of them present only once. Sequenced: peripheral blood. These receptor sequences come from a human donor in a cohort sampled during active COVID-19.

This rearrangement joins TRBV15 to TRBJ1-3; D possibly corresponds to TRBD1 (6 bases). This CDR3 has 18 residues. V was cut by 3 bases and J by 1 base, with 19 bases left in between. The V gene's germline CDR1 is LNHNV and CDR2 YYDKDF (reference sequence). The CDR3 DNA is TGTGCCACCAGCAGCCGGACAGAACCATTGGCGTCTGGAAACACCATATATTTT. Amino acid sequence: CATSSRTEPLASGNTIYF.

There are a few counts of this clone. The chain recombines TRBV6-5 with TRBJ1-2; D call uncertain. With 2 bases removed from V and 2 bases from J, the gap between germline ends came to 12 bases. The CDR3 is 15 amino acids. CDR1 and CDR2 from the germline V gene are MNHEY and SVGAGI. The CDR3 DNA follows: TGTGCCAGCAGTTACCCAGGCGCTCAGAACTATGGCTACACCTTC. Protein sequence: CASSYPGAQNYGYTF.

The genes are TRBV11-2 and TRBJ2-7, with 7 bases that match TRBD1. The germline V gene has CDR1 SGHAT and CDR2 FQNNGV. With 0 bases clipped from V and 0 bases from J, the junction kept 2 bases outside the gene matches. The length of the CDR3 is 15 residues. The CDR3, as DNA: TGTGCCAGCAGCTTAGAGACAGGGAACTCCTACGAGCAGTACTTC. Translated: CASSLETGNSYEQYF.

V is TRBV15 and J is TRBJ2-7; no clear D gene. The CDR3 sequence is 14 residues long. The germline CDR1 and CDR2 sequences are LNHNV and YYDKDF (reference sequence). Trimming shortened V by 1 base and J by 2 bases, and 9 bases separated the two germline ends. The CDR3 coding sequence is TGTGCCACCAGCAGAGCAGGATCCCCCTACGAGCAGTACTTC. This translates into CATSRAGSPYEQYF.

The V and J genes are TRBV12-3 or TRBV12-4 and TRBJ1-5, with D hard to call. The CDR3 consists of 12 residues. Trimming pared 8 bases from V and 1 base from J, leaving 6 bases between. The DNA for the CDR3 is TGTGCCAGCGGCCAAAGCAATCAGCCCCAGCATTTT. Encoded protein: CASGQSNQPQHF.